These T cell receptor beta chains were read from a single sample in a study of blood T cell repertoires in COVID-19. Libraries were prepared by immunoSEQ multiplex PCR; TCRdb keeps only in-frame clonotypes and omits some of them. The data hold around 460,000 clones, with 70% to 90% observed a single time. Sequencing input: peripheral blood. Source of these receptors: a man aged 18 to 30 with COVID-19, enrolled during active disease. Each CDR3 is given with its conserved first and last residue. A D gene is named only where the DNA matches it firmly. Some rows mark clone size as missing; the rest say once, few, many or name a class of expanded clone.

J gene	D gene	clone size	V gene	CDR3 DNA	CDR3 protein
TRBJ1-6	TRBD1	NA	TRBV10-2	TGCGCCAGCAGTGAGTCGCAAGGGGGCTATAATAATTCACCCCTCCACTTT	CASSESQGGYNNSPLHF
TRBJ2-1	NA	NA	TRBV15	TGTGCCACCAGCGCCCCCGGGGTCAGTCTGGGCAGTGAGCAGTTCTTC	CATSAPGVSLGSEQFF
TRBJ2-1	NA	NA	TRBV5-1	TGCGCCAGCAGCCACCCGCAACAGTATGAGCAGTTCTTC	CASSHPQQYEQFF
TRBJ2-5	TRBD1	NA	TRBV2	TGTGCCAGCAGTGTTGAGGGGGCTATCGAGACCCAGTACTTC	CASSVEGAIETQYF
TRBJ2-1	TRBD1	NA	TRBV10-3	TGTGCCACAGGGGACAGGTACAATGAGCAGTTCTTC	CATGDRYNEQFF
TRBJ2-7	NA	NA	TRBV30	TGTGCCTGGAGTGTACAACAGGGCTACGAGCAGTACTTC	CAWSVQQGYEQYF
TRBJ2-4	NA	NA	TRBV7-2	TGTGCCAGCAGCCCCGAGCGGGACAGGAACATTCAGTACTTC	CASSPERDRNIQYF
TRBJ2-3	TRBD1	NA	TRBV27	TGTGCCACAAGGACAGGAATATTCACAGATACGCAGTATTTT	CATRTGIFTDTQYF
TRBJ2-7	TRBD1	NA	TRBV14	TGTGCCAGCAGCCAGGGGACAGGGTACCCCTACGAGCAGTACTTC	CASSQGTGYPYEQYF
TRBJ1-1	NA	NA	TRBV5-1	TGCGCCAGCAGCTTAGCAGGGAACACTGAAGCTTTCTTT	CASSLAGNTEAFF
TRBJ2-6	TRBD1	NA	TRBV2	TGTGCCAGCAGTGATCGGGTGATGGTGGGTGTAGGGACAGGGGGCTCTGGGGCCAACGTCCTGACTTTC	CASSDRVMVGVGTGGSGANVLTF
TRBJ1-2	TRBD1	NA	TRBV19	TGTGCCAGTACCCTCGCCCCACCGGGACAGGGGATCTATGGCTACACCTTC	CASTLAPPGQGIYGYTF
TRBJ2-5	TRBD2	NA	TRBV6-5	TGTGCCAGCACTCTTAGCGGGGGGCCTGGGGAGACCCAGTACTTC	CASTLSGGPGETQYF
TRBJ2-7	NA	NA	TRBV6-5	TGTGCCAGCAGTCCGTACGCTCTCGGGGACTACGAGCAGTACTTC	CASSPYALGDYEQYF
TRBJ2-1	NA	NA	TRBV7-6	TGTGCCAGCAGCTTAGAGAGCAGGGCGTTTCACAATGAGCAGTTCTTC	CASSLESRAFHNEQFF
TRBJ1-1	NA	NA	TRBV7-2	TGTGCCAGCAGCTTACAACAATCTCACACTGAAGCTTTCTTT	CASSLQQSHTEAFF
TRBJ1-1	TRBD1	NA	TRBV6-1	TGTGCCAGCAGTGACAGGGGGCGCACTGAAGCTTTCTTT	CASSDRGRTEAFF
TRBJ2-1	NA	NA	TRBV5-5	TGTGCCAGCAGCTTGGGAGGGATCCCCTACAATGAGCAGTTCTTC	CASSLGGIPYNEQFF
TRBJ1-1	NA	NA	TRBV7-2	TGTGCCAGCAGCTCTCAGAGAGGCACTGAAGCTTTCTTT	CASSSQRGTEAFF
TRBJ2-7	NA	NA	TRBV6-1	TGTGCCAGCAGTGGGGGGACAAGGGGCCTTTCCTACGAGCAGTACTTC	CASSGGTRGLSYEQYF
TRBJ2-7	TRBD2	NA	TRBV11-1	TGTGCCAGCAGCCACCCCGGGGGGGGATACGAGCAGTACTTC	CASSHPGGGYEQYF
TRBJ1-2	TRBD1	few	TRBV19	TGTGCCAGTAGTCCCACGGACAGGGGGAAAAACTATGGCTACACCTTC	CASSPTDRGKNYGYTF
TRBJ2-1	NA	NA	TRBV4-2	TGTGCCAGCAGCCAAGAGAACAGGGAGGGGAATGAGCAGTTCTTC	CASSQENREGNEQFF
TRBJ1-1	NA	NA	TRBV6-5	TGTGCCAGCAGTCTGGGGCATGGGCTATCATCTGAAGCTTTCTTT	CASSLGHGLSSEAFF
TRBJ1-2	NA	NA	TRBV30	TGTGCCTGGAGTTGGCAGGGTGGCTACACCTTC	CAWSWQGGYTF
TRBJ2-2	TRBD2	NA	TRBV6-4	TGTGCCAGCAGATCGAGATACACTAGCGGGAGGGCCGGGGAGCTGTTTTTT	CASRSRYTSGRAGELFF
TRBJ1-5	NA	NA	TRBV5-8	TGTGCCAGCAGCTTGGACAGAAATCAGCCCCAGCATTTT	CASSLDRNQPQHF
TRBJ2-7	NA	NA	TRBV6-5	TGTGCCAGCAGTTATGGTGTCACTTACTACGAGCAGTACTTC	CASSYGVTYYEQYF
TRBJ1-6	TRBD1	once	TRBV19	TGTGCCAGTAGTATAGGGGACAGGGGGCGGTCACCCCTCCACTTT	CASSIGDRGRSPLHF
TRBJ2-1	TRBD2	NA	TRBV24-1	TGTGCCACCAGTGAGGCGGGAGACTCCTACAATGAGCAGTTCTTC	CATSEAGDSYNEQFF
TRBJ2-5	TRBD1	once	TRBV2	TGTGCCAGCAGTGGACAGGGGGGACAAGAGACCCAGTACTTC	CASSGQGGQETQYF
TRBJ2-7	NA	NA	TRBV18	TGTGCCAGCTCACCGACGGGATCCGGTGCGCACGAGCAGTACTTC	CASSPTGSGAHEQYF
TRBJ1-1	TRBD1	NA	TRBV7-8	TGTGCCAGCAGCCATTTATCCGTGATGTGGGACAGAAACACTGAAGCTTTCTTT	CASSHLSVMWDRNTEAFF
TRBJ1-5	NA	NA	TRBV25-1	TGTGCCAGCGGGGGGGAAAGTGGTCAGCCCCAGCATTTT	CASGGESGQPQHF
TRBJ1-1	NA	NA	TRBV29-1	TGCAGCGTTTTTTGGGGCGGGGGTGAAGCTTTCTTT	CSVFWGGGEAFF
TRBJ2-7	NA	NA	TRBV6-5	TGTGCCAGCAGACCCATAAGCGCCTACGAGCAGTACTTC	CASRPISAYEQYF
TRBJ2-5	NA	NA	TRBV2	TGTGCCAGCAGTGCGGACAGAGCCACCAGGGAGACCCAGTACTTC	CASSADRATRETQYF
TRBJ2-7	TRBD2	NA	TRBV9	TGTGCCAGCAGCGTAGCACTAGCGGGAACATCGGTGCAGTACTTC	CASSVALAGTSVQYF
TRBJ1-4	TRBD1	NA	TRBV11-2	TGTGCCAGCAGCTTGGGACAGCTTGAAAAACTGTTTTTT	CASSLGQLEKLFF
TRBJ2-3	TRBD2	NA	TRBV2	TGTGCCAGCAGTGAATTAACTAGCGGGGGGAATGGAGATACGCAGTATTTT	CASSELTSGGNGDTQYF
TRBJ1-1	NA	NA	TRBV20-1	TGCAGTGCTAGTCCGGGGGACACTGAAGCTTTCTTT	CSASPGDTEAFF
TRBJ1-5	NA	few	TRBV12-3/TRBV12-4	TGTGCCAGCAGTTTATGGGCTCAGCCCCAGCATTTT	CASSLWAQPQHF